This TCR beta chain was recovered during a study of blood T cell repertoires in COVID-19. Original data processing: For nucleated cells, counts were estimated from reference gene primer amplification. Repertoires were generated with immunoSEQ multiplex PCR, while TCRdb's copy carries only in-frame clones and drops some. D and trimming were read from the DNA, whereas the V and J calls and clone size are those reported in that table. This table holds around 57,000 clones, about nine tenths found once. The ends lost 7 bases at V and 5 bases at J; junction bases unmatched: 7. The CDR3 runs 15 residues. The V gene's germline CDR1 is MDHEN and CDR2 SYDVKM. This clone was observed a handful of times.

The sequenced material came from peripheral blood. The TCR originated in a man aged 45-65 years with active COVID-19. The chain is built from TRBV28 and TRBJ1-5; 11 nucleotides align to TRBD1. The chain's CDR3 is CASTTWTGGHQPQHF. CDR3 coding DNA: TGTGCCAGCACCACCTGGACAGGGGGCCATCAGCCCCAGCATTTT.